Below, 27 T cell receptor beta chains from the same sample are listed, as sequenced in a study of blood T cell repertoires in COVID-19. Repertoires were generated with immunoSEQ multiplex PCR, while TCRdb's copy carries only in-frame clones and drops some. The data show about 110,000 clones, over 75% seen once. Material for sequencing was peripheral blood. These receptors all come from a woman aged 65 to 85 with acute or convalescent COVID-19.

This chain joins TRBV3-1 (or the pseudogene TRBV3-2) and TRBJ1-3; D ambiguous. CDR1 is LGHDT and CDR2 is YNNKEL in the germline V gene (reference sequence). V was cut by 5 bases and J by 3 bases, with 14 bases left in between. The CDR3 runs 15 residues. The CDR3 loop reads CASSSRHSRGNTIYF. CDR3 nucleotide sequence: TGTGCCAGCAGCAGCCGACACTCACGTGGAAACACCATATATTTT.

A few counts support this clone. The V gene is TRBV7-8, the J gene TRBJ1-1, with D possibly being TRBD1 (5 bases). The V and J ends lost 4 bases and 1 base respectively, with 7 bases between them. Germline V gene data show CDR1 as SGHVS and CDR2 as FQNEAQ. The CDR3 has 13 amino acids. CDR3 amino acids: CASSYTGNTEAFF. The CDR3 DNA reads as TGTGCCAGCAGCTATACAGGGAACACTGAAGCTTTCTTT.

CDR3 nucleotides: TGTGCCAGCAGCTTAACCCAGGGTTTCATTGCCGGGGAGCTGTTTTTT. Translation gives CASSLTQGFIAGELFF. J is TRBJ2-2 and V is TRBV5-5; D may be TRBD1 (5 bases). This CDR3 region has 16 residues. Trimming took 2 bases from V and 6 from J, leaving 17 bases between them. The V gene's germline CDR1 is SGHKS and CDR2 YYEKEE (reference sequence).

The chain combines TRBV5-4 with TRBJ1-2, with TRBD1 identical over 8 bases. This CDR3 region has 14 residues. Germline CDR1 SGHNT, CDR2 YYREEE (reference sequence). The V and J ends lost 2 bases and 6 bases, in that order; junction bases with no gene match: 6. CDR3 DNA: TGTGCCAGCAGCTTAGGGCCAGGGGGCGATGGCTACACCTTC. Protein sequence: CASSLGPGGDGYTF.

The chain has TRBV28 and TRBJ1-3; perhaps TRBD1 as D (5 bases). The CDR3 runs 14 residues. Trimming left V 7 bases short and J 0 bases short, with 10 bases between. In germline, CDR1 is MDHEN, CDR2 SYDVKM. The CDR3, as DNA: TGTGCCAGCACCCCCGGGGGCTCTGGAAACACCATATATTTT. Protein sequence: CASTPGGSGNTIYF.

V is TRBV5-4 and J is TRBJ2-1; 10 nucleotides match TRBD1. Looked up from germline, CDR1 is SGHNT and CDR2 is YYREEE (reference sequence). CDR3 size: 14 residues. Losses at the gene ends were 4 bases for V and 7 bases for J; bases not matched to a gene: 5. The chain's CDR3 is CASSTRQGANEQFF. The CDR3, as DNA: TGTGCCAGCAGCACAAGACAGGGGGCGAATGAGCAGTTCTTC.

The V call is TRBV6-5, the J call TRBJ1-1, with 7 bases that match TRBD1. This CDR3 comprises 15 residues. Germline lookup yields CDR1 MNHEY and CDR2 SVGAGI. J was trimmed by 4 bases and V by 6 bases; bases with no gene match: 11. This CDR3 is CASRYDREAGTEAFF. The CDR3 DNA reads TGTGCCAGCAGGTACGACAGGGAAGCGGGCACTGAAGCTTTCTTT.

V gene TRBV18 combines with J gene TRBJ2-1, with TRBD2 matching over 12 bases. V trimming: 2 bases; J trimming: 1 base; junction bases outside the gene matches: 6. Germline V CDR1 and CDR2: KGHSH, LQKENI. This CDR3 has 18 residues. The CDR3 nucleotides are TGTGCCAGCTCACCAAGATTACTAGCGGGAGGTTCCTACAATGAGCAGTTCTTC. Its protein product is CASSPRLLAGGSYNEQFF.

This sequence joins TRBV18 and TRBJ2-3; 9 nucleotides align to TRBD1. This CDR3 is 16 amino acids long. CDR1 KGHSH and CDR2 LQKENI come from the germline V gene. The ends lost 3 bases at V and 1 base at J; junction bases unmatched: 5. CDR3 nucleotides: TGTGCCAGCTCACCCCAGACAGGGGGTGGCACAGATACGCAGTATTTT. Protein: CASSPQTGGGTDTQYF.

The chain combines TRBV11-3 with TRBJ1-2, with D possibly matching TRBD1 (6 bases). This CDR3 spans 13 amino acids. Trimming shortened V by 5 bases and J by 6 bases, and 13 bases separated the two germline ends. In germline, CDR1 is SGHNT, CDR2 YENEEA. CDR3 DNA sequence: TGTGCCAGCAGCCAAGGGGGGGGAGATGGCTACACCTTC. It translates to CASSQGGGDGYTF.

This clone has just a few counts. The chain uses TRBV10-1 and TRBJ2-1; 11 nucleotides match TRBD2. Germline V CDR1 and CDR2: WNHNN, SYGVQD (reference sequence). The CDR3 length is 17 residues. After removal of 3 bases from V and 9 bases from J, the junction contained 13 bases not matched to a gene. The CDR3 region has the DNA TGCGCCAGCAGTGACGGCCAACGACTAGCGGGAAGGGGTGAGCAGTTCTTC. It yields the protein CASSDGQRLAGRGEQFF.

This chain joins TRBV9 and TRBJ2-3; D may be TRBD2 (6 bases). Germline lookup yields CDR1 SGDLS and CDR2 YYNGEE. The V gene lost 0 bases and the J gene lost 13 bases, with 21 bases spanning the gap. This CDR3 contains 15 residues. The CDR3 region is CASSVGQGEASEKYF. The DNA for the CDR3 is TGTGCCAGCAGCGTAGGCCAGGGAGAGGCTAGCGAGAAGTATTTT. The entire variable domain, with the rest obtained from reference TRBV9 and TRBJ2-3, is as follows: DSGVTQTPKHLITATGQRVTLRCSPRSGDLSVYWYQQSLDQGLQFLIQYYNGEERAKGNILERFSAQQFPDLHSELNLSSLELGDSALYFCASSVGQGEASEKYFGPGTRLTVL.

The V gene is TRBV18, the J gene TRBJ2-2; 7 bases are shared with TRBD1. Germline-derived CDR1 and CDR2 are KGHSH and LQKENI. V lost 6 bases to trimming and J lost 4 bases; unmatched junction nucleotides: 5. This CDR3 spans 14 amino acids. CDR3 amino acids: CASSQGTVTGELFF. The DNA for the CDR3 is TGTGCCAGCTCGCAGGGGACAGTCACCGGGGAGCTGTTTTTT. The entire variable domain, with the rest obtained from reference TRBV18 and TRBJ2-2, is as follows: NAGVMQNPRHLVRRRGQEARLRCSPMKGHSHVYWYRQLPEEGLKFMVYLQKENIIDESGMPKERFSAEFPKEGPSILRIQQVVRGDSAAYFCASSQGTVTGELFFGEGSRLTVL.

The rearrangement uses TRBV10-3 and TRBJ1-1; 8 nucleotides match TRBD1. This CDR3 has 14 residues. V gave up 2 bases and J gave up 6 bases; unmatched junction bases: 5. Germline assignment: CDR1 ENHRY and CDR2 SYGVKD. The CDR3: CAISEGQGSSEAFF. CDR3 nucleotide sequence: TGTGCCATCAGTGAGGGACAGGGAAGCTCTGAAGCTTTCTTT.

The V gene is TRBV25-1, the J gene TRBJ1-4; unclear D gene. The CDR3 totals 14 residues. Trimming stripped 7 bases from V and 4 bases from J, with 13 bases between. CDR1 is MGHDK and CDR2 is SYGVNS in the germline V gene. This chain's CDR3 is CASTRPGINEKLFF. CDR3 in DNA: TGTGCCAGCACCCGGCCAGGTATTAATGAAAAACTGTTTTTT.

This clone was recorded only once. The V call is TRBV11-3, the J call TRBJ2-1; D is perhaps TRBD1 (6 bases). The germline V gene encodes CDR1 SGHNT and CDR2 YENEEA. This CDR3 has 15 residues. The V end lost 1 base, the J end lost 6 bases, and 13 bases lay between the germline ends. DNA of the CDR3: TGTGCCAGCAGCTTAGGAGGGGGAACAGGCAATGAGCAGTTCTTC. Translating gives CASSLGGGTGNEQFF.

The rearrangement links TRBV6-6 to TRBJ1-3; TRBD1 is a possible D gene (6 bases). Trimming took 2 bases from V and 4 from J, leaving 9 bases between them. CDR1 is MNHNY and CDR2 is SVGAGI in the germline V gene (reference sequence). This CDR3 has 14 amino acids. CDR3 region: CASSYTGYGNTIYF. In DNA, the CDR3 is TGTGCCAGCAGTTACACAGGGTACGGAAACACCATATATTTT.

V usage is TRBV2 and J usage is TRBJ1-2; 8 bases match TRBD1. V lost 8 bases, J lost 7 bases, and 6 bases stayed unmatched. The CDR3 loop spans 12 amino acids. Germline CDR1 is SNHLY and CDR2 is FYNNEI. CDR3 in amino acids: CASGQGRSGYTF. The CDR3 DNA reads as TGTGCCAGCGGACAGGGTCGGTCTGGCTACACCTTC. Based on the CDR3 plus reference TRBV2 and TRBJ1-2, the full variable domain is EPEVTQTPSHQVTQMGQEVILRCVPISNHLYFYWYRQILGQKVEFLVSFYNNEISEKSEIFDDQFSVERPDGSNFTLKIRSTKLEDSAMYFCASGQGRSGYTFGSGTRLTVV.

In the case of this clone: The same CDR3 arises from other DNA sequences in this sample as well. The chain couples TRBV28 to TRBJ1-1; TRBD1 matches 7 bases. With V trimmed by 6 bases and J by 1 base, 5 bases remained unmatched. The CDR3 extends over 14 amino acids. Germline V lookup: CDR1 MDHEN, CDR2 SYDVKM. This CDR3 reads CASSPGQPNTEAFF. The CDR3 DNA reads as TGTGCCAGCAGCCCGGGACAGCCGAACACTGAAGCTTTCTTT.

This chain connects TRBV5-1 to TRBJ2-1, with 8 bases fitting TRBD1. This CDR3 is 14 amino acids long. From germline, CDR1 is SGHRS and CDR2 YFSETQ. The ends lost 3 bases at V and 6 bases at J; junction bases unmatched: 5. The CDR3 here is CASSSGGGGNEQFF. Written as DNA, the CDR3 is TGCGCCAGCAGCTCAGGGGGCGGAGGCAATGAGCAGTTCTTC. Full variable domain (remainder filled in from reference TRBV5-1 and TRBJ2-1): KAGVTQTPRYLIKTRGQQVTLSCSPISGHRSVSWYQQTPGQGLQFLFEYFSETQRNKGNFPGRFSGRQFSNSRSEMNVSTLELGDSALYLCASSSGGGGNEQFFGPGTRLTVL.

The CDR3 region is CASSFFPGGTDTQYF. The CDR3 DNA is TGTGCCAGCAGTTTTTTTCCGGGGGGCACAGATACGCAGTATTTT. This rearrangement joins TRBV6-6 to TRBJ2-3; a weak D match, TRBD2 (6 bases). The V end was cut by 4 bases, the J end by 1 base, with 12 bases between. The CDR3 is 15 amino acids. Germline V CDR1 and CDR2: MNHNY, SVGAGI (reference sequence).

V usage is TRBV18 and J usage is TRBJ2-2; unclear D gene. Germline lookup yields CDR1 KGHSH and CDR2 LQKENI. Trimming stripped 3 bases from V and 1 base from J, with 6 bases between. The CDR3 contains 14 residues. CDR3 sequence: CASSPTRNTGELFF. The DNA for the CDR3 is TGTGCCAGCTCACCGACACGGAACACCGGGGAGCTGTTTTTT. Together with reference TRBV18 and TRBJ2-2, the CDR3 gives the full variable domain: NAGVMQNPRHLVRRRGQEARLRCSPMKGHSHVYWYRQLPEEGLKFMVYLQKENIIDESGMPKERFSAEFPKEGPSILRIQQVVRGDSAAYFCASSPTRNTGELFFGEGSRLTVL.

This rearrangement joins TRBV5-1 to TRBJ1-2; D unclear. This CDR3 comprises 16 residues. Trimming removed 4 bases from V and 5 bases from J, with 21 bases in between. In germline, CDR1 is SGHRS, CDR2 YFSETQ. The CDR3: CASSLHVGTSSYGYTF. As DNA, the CDR3 is TGCGCCAGCAGCCTCCACGTGGGCACTAGCAGTTATGGCTACACCTTC.

The chain has TRBV5-6 and TRBJ1-4; 8 positions agree with TRBD1. Germline trimming cut 2 bases from V and 0 bases from J; bases unmatched to any gene: 9. CDR1 and CDR2 (germline): SGHDT, YYEEEE. CDR3 length: 18 amino acids. The CDR3: CASSFFKGTGATNEKLFF. CDR3 DNA sequence: TGTGCCAGCAGCTTCTTTAAAGGGACAGGCGCAACTAATGAAAAACTGTTTTTT.

The genes are TRBV9 and TRBJ2-2; TRBD1 matches at 7 bases. V lost 0 bases and J lost 3; bases outside the gene matches: 5. The CDR3 covers 16 residues. Germline values: CDR1 SGDLS, CDR2 YYNGEE. CDR3 in DNA: TGTGCCAGCAGCGTAGCGTCAGGGGGATACACCGGGGAGCTGTTTTTT. This codes for CASSVASGGYTGELFF.

In this sample, this clone turned up a few times. The V and J genes are TRBV6-2 or TRBV6-3 and TRBJ1-5; D may be TRBD1 (5 bases). The CDR3 has 14 residues. Germline CDR1 MNHEY, CDR2 SVGEGT. The germline V and J ends were trimmed by 4 bases and 4 bases, with 11 bases remaining between them. CDR3 bases: TGTGCCAGCAGTTCGCAGGGTGGGAATCAGCCCCAGCATTTT. It is translated as CASSSQGGNQPQHF.

The V call is TRBV2, the J call TRBJ2-1; D not resolved. The CDR3 loop spans 11 amino acids. Germline loops: CDR1 SNHLY, CDR2 FYNNEI. V shed 7 bases and J shed 9 bases, with 10 bases lying between them. The DNA of the CDR3 is TGTGCCAGCACGGTTCATAGTGAGCAGTTCTTC. Translating it yields CASTVHSEQFF.